Many counts were recorded for the clone carrying this T cell receptor (beta chain). The source material, RNA transcripts, was used to amplify TCR beta CDR3 regions. HTBI primers were used for first-round RT-PCR of the TCR CDR3. TCRdb ran MiXCR on the multiplex PCR reads and lists one entry per CDR3 protein. The data contain more than 350,000 distinct CDR3 sequences, about 14% of them seen just once; the ten biggest clones take up about 20%. CDR3 length: 13 amino acids. The ends were cut back, 3 bases at V and 2 bases at J, with 7 bases in the middle. The germline V gene has CDR1 KGHSH and CDR2 LQKENI. Active moderate-to-severe ophthalmopathy, Clinical Activity Score at least 3, NOSPECS at least 4, under 3 months' duration. The study left out patients who had uncontrolled infection, other autoimmune disease, pregnancy or lactation. Clinical symptoms, serum thyroxine, TRAb, thyroid ultrasound and orbital computed tomography informed diagnoses.

This sample is drawn from a study of T cells in Graves' hyperthyroidism and ophthalmopathy. Study at large: Before treatment of any kind, peripheral blood was taken at initial diagnosis.

Sequencing used blood. This rearrangement joins TRBV18 to TRBJ1-2; D is perhaps TRBD1 (5 bases). The clonotype was recovered from a woman between 25 and 40 years old with Graves' ophthalmopathy. The DNA for the CDR3 is TGTGCCAGCTCACCGGACATAAACTATGGCTACACCTTC. Translating it yields CASSPDINYGYTF. Looking up the rest from reference TRBV18 and TRBJ1-2 gives the full variable domain: NAGVMQNPRHLVRRRGQEARLRCSPMKGHSHVYWYRQLPEEGLKFMVYLQKENIIDESGMPKERFSAEFPKEGPSILRIQQVVRGDSAAYFCASSPDINYGYTFGSGTRLTVV.